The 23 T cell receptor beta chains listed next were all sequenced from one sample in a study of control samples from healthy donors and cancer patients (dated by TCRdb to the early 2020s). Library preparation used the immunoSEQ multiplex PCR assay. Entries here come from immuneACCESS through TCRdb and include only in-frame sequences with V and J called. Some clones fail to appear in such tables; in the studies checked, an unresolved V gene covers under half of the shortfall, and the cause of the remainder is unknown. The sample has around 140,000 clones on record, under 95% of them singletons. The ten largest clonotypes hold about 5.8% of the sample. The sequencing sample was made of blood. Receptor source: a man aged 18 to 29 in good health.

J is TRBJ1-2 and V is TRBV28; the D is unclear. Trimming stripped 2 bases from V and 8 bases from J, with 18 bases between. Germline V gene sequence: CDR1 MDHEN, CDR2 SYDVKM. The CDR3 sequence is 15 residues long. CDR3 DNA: TGTGCCAGCAGTTTAGTGCAGGTCAAAGCGTTGGGCTACACCTTC. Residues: CASSLVQVKALGYTF.

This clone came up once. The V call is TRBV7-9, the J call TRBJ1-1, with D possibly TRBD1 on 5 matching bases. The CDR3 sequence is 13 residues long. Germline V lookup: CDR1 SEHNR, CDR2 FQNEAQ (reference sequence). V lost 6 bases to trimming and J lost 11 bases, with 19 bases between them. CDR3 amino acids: CASRGPEEGGAFF. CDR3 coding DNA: TGTGCCAGCAGGGGGCCTGAAGAGGGTGGCGCTTTCTTT. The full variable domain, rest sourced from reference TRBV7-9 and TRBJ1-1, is DTGVSQNPRHKITKRGQNVTFRCDPISEHNRLYWYRQTLGQGPEFLTYFQNEAQLEKSRLLSDRFSAERPKGSFSTLEIQRTEQGDSAMYLCASRGPEEGGAFFGQGTRLTVV.

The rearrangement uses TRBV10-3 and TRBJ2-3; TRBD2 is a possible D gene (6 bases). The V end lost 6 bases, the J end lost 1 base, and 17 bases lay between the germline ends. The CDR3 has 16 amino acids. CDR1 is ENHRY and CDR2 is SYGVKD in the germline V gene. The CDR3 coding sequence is TGTGCCATCAGCCGAGGAGGGAGAGGCGGCACAGATACGCAGTATTTT. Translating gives CAISRGGRGGTDTQYF.

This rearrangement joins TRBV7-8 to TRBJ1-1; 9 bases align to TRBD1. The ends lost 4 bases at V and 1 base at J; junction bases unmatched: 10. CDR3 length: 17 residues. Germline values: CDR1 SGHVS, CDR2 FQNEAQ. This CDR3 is CASSSSIRGQGNTEAFF. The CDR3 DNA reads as TGTGCCAGCAGCTCTTCCATCCGGGGACAGGGGAACACTGAAGCTTTCTTT.

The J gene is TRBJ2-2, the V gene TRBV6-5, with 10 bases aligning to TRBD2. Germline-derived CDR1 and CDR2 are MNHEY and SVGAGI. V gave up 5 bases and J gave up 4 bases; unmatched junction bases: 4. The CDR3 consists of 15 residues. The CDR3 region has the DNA TGTGCCAGCAGTCCTAGCGGGGGACGCACCGGGGAGCTGTTTTTT. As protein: CASSPSGGRTGELFF.

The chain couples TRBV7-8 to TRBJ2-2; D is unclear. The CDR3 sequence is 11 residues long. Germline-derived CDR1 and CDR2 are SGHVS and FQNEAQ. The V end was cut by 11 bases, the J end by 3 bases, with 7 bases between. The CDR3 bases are TGTGCCGTTACGGACACCGGGGAGCTGTTTTTT. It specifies CAVTDTGELFF. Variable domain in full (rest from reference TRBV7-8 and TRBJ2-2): GAGVSQSPRYKVAKRGQDVALRCDPISGHVSLFWYQQALGQGPEFLTYFQNEAQLDKSGLPSDRFFAERPEGSVSTLKIQRTQQEDSAVYLCAVTDTGELFFGEGSRLTVL.

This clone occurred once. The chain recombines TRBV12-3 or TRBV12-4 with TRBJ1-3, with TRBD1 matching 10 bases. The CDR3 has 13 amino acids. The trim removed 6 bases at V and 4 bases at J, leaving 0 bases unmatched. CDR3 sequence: CASRTGGGNTIYF. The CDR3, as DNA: TGTGCCAGCAGGACAGGGGGCGGAAACACCATATATTTT.

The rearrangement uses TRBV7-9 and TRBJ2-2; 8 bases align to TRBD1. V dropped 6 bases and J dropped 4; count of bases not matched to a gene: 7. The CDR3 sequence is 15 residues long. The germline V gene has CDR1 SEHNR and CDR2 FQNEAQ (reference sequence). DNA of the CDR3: TGTGCCAGCAGTTTAACTGACAGGGGCACCGGGGAGCTGTTTTTT. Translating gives CASSLTDRGTGELFF.

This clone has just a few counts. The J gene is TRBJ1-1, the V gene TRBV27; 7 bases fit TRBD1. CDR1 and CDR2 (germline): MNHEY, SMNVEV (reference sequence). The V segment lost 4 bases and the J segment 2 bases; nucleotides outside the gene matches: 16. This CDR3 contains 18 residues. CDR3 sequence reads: CASSSADPYRGDNTEAFF. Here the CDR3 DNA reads TGTGCCAGCAGTTCCGCCGATCCTTACAGGGGAGACAACACTGAAGCTTTCTTT.

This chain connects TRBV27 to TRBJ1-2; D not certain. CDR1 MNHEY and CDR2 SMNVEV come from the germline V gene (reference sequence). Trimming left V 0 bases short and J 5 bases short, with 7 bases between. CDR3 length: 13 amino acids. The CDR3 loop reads CASSLSGLYGYTF. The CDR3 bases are TGTGCCAGCAGTTTATCAGGACTGTATGGCTACACCTTC.

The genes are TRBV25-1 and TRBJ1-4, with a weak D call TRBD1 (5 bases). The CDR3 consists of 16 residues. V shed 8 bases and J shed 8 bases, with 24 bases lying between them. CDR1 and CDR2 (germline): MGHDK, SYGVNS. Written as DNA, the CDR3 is TGTGCCAGCTCGCCGGGCGTTGGGGCGAAAAGGGAAAAACTGTTTTTT. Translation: CASSPGVGAKREKLFF. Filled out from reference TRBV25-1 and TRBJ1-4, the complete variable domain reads EADIYQTPRYLVIGTGKKITLECSQTMGHDKMYWYQQDPGMELHLIHYSYGVNSTEKGDLSSESTVSRIRTEHFPLTLESARPSHTSQYLCASSPGVGAKREKLFFGSGTQLSVL.

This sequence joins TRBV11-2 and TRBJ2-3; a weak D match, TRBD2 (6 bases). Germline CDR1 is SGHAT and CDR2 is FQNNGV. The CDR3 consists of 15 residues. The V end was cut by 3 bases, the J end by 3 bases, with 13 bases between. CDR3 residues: CASSFRDFGTDTQYF. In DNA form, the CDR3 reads TGTGCCAGCAGCTTCAGGGACTTCGGGACAGATACGCAGTATTTT.

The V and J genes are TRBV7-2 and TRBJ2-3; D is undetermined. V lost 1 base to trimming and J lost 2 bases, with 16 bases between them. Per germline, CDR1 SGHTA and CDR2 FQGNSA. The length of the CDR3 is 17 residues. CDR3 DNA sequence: TGTGCCAGCAGCTTAGGCGGCGTACGATCCAACACAGATACGCAGTATTTT. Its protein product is CASSLGGVRSNTDTQYF.

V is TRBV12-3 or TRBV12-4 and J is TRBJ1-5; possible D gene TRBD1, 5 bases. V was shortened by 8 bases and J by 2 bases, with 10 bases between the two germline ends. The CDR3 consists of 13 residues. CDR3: CASRGGGNQPQHF. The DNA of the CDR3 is TGTGCCAGCCGCGGGGGGGGCAATCAGCCCCAGCATTTT.

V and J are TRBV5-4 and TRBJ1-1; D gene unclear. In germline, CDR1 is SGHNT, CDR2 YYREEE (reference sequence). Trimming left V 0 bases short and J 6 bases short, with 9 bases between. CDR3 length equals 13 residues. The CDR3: CASSLEGVAEAFF. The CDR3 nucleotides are TGTGCCAGCAGCTTGGAGGGAGTCGCTGAAGCTTTCTTT. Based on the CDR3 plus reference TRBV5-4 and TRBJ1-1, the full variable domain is ETGVTQSPTHLIKTRGQQVTLRCSSQSGHNTVSWYQQALGQGPQFIFQYYREEENGRGNFPPRFSGLQFPNYSSELNVNALELDDSALYLCASSLEGVAEAFFGQGTRLTVV.

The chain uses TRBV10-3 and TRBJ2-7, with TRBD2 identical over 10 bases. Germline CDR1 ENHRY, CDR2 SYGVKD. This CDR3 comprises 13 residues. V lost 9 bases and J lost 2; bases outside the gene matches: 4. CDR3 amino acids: CAISGGSTYEQYF. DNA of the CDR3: TGTGCCATTAGCGGGGGGTCCACCTACGAGCAGTACTTC.

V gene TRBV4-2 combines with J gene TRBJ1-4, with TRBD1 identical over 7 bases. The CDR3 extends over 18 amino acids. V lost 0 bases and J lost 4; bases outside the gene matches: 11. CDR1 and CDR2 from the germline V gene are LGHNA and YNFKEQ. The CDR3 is CASSQDGVTTGFNEKLFF. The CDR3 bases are TGTGCCAGCAGCCAAGATGGGGTCACGACAGGGTTTAATGAAAAACTGTTTTTT.

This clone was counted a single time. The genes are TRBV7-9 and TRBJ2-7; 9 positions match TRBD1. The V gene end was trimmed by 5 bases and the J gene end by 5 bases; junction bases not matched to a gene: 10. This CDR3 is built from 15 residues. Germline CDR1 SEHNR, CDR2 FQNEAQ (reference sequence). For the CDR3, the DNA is TGTGCCAGCAGCCCCCCTGGGACAGGGTACGACGAGCAGTACTTC. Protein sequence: CASSPPGTGYDEQYF.

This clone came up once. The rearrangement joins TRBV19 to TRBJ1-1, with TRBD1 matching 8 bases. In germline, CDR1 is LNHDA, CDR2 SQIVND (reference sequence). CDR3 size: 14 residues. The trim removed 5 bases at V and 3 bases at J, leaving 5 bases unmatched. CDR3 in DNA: TGTGCCAGTAGTCCAGGGGGCGGTCACACTGAAGCTTTCTTT. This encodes CASSPGGGHTEAFF. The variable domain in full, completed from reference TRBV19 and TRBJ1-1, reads DGGITQSPKYLFRKEGQNVTLSCEQNLNHDAMYWYRQDPGQGLRLIYYSQIVNDFQKGDIAEGYSVSREKKESFPLTVTSAQKNPTAFYLCASSPGGGHTEAFFGQGTRLTVV.

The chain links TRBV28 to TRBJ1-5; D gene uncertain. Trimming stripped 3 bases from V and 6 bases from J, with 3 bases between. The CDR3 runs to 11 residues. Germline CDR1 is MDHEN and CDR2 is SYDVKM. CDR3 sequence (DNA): TGTGCCAGCAGTTTCTTTCAGCCCCAGCATTTT. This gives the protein CASSFFQPQHF.

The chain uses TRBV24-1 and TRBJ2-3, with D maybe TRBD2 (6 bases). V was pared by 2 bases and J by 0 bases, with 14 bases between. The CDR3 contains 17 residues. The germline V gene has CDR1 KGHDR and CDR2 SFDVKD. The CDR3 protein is CATSDWEVWGSTDTQYF. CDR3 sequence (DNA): TGTGCCACCAGTGATTGGGAGGTGTGGGGGAGCACAGATACGCAGTATTTT.

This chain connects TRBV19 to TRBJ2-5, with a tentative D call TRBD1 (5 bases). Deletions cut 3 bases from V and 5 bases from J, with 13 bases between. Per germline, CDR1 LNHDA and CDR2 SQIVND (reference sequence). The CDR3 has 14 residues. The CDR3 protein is CASSIQRGWETQYF. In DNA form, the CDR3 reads TGTGCCAGTAGTATTCAAAGGGGCTGGGAGACCCAGTACTTC.

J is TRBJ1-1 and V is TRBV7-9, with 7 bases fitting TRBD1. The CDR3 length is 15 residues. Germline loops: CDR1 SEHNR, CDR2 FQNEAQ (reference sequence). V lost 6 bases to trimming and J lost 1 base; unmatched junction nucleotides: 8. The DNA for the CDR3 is TGTGCCAGCAGTCCGCCCGGGACAGAGAACACTGAAGCTTTCTTT. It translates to CASSPPGTENTEAFF.